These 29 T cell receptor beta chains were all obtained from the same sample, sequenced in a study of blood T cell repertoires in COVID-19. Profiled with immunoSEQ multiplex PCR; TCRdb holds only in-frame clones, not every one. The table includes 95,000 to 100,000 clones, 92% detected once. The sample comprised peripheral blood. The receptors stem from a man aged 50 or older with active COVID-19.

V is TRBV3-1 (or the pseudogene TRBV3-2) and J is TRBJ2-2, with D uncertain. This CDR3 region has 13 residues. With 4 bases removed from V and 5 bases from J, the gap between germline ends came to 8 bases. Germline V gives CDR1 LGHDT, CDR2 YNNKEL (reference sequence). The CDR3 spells CASSPPGTGELFF. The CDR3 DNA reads TGTGCCAGCAGCCCTCCGGGTACCGGGGAGCTGTTTTTT.

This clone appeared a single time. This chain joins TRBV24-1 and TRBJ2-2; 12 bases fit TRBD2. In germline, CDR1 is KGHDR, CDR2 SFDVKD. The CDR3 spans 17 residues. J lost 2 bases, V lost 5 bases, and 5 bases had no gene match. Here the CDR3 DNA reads TGTGCCACCAGTGGAGCTAGCGGGAGGGTAAACACCGGGGAGCTGTTTTTT. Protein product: CATSGASGRVNTGELFF.

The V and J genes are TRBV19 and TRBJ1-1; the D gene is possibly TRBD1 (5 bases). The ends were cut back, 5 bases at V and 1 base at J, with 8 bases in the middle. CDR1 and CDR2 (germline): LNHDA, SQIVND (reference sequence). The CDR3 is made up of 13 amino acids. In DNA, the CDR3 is TGTGCCAGTAGTTCCGGGGGGAACACTGAAGCTTTCTTT. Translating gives CASSSGGNTEAFF.

The CDR3 sequence is CASSVSGGLRADEQFF. DNA for the CDR3: TGTGCCAGCAGTGTTAGTGGAGGGTTGAGGGCCGATGAGCAGTTCTTC. The chain couples TRBV6-4 to TRBJ2-1; TRBD2 is a possible D gene (6 bases). V dropped 4 bases and J dropped 8 bases, with 21 bases sitting between them. The CDR3 extends over 16 amino acids. CDR1 MRHNA and CDR2 SNTAGT come from the germline V gene.

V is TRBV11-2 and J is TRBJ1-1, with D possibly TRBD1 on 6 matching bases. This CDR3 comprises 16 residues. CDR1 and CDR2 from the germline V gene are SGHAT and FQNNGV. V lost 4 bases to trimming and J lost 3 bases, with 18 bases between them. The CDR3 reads CASSSSLQGGHTEAFF. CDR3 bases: TGTGCCAGCAGCTCTTCCTTACAGGGAGGGCACACTGAAGCTTTCTTT.

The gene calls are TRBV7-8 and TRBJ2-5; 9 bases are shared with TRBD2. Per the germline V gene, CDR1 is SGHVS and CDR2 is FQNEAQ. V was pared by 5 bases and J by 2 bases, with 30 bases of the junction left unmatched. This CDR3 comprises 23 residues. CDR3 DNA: TGTGCCAGCAGCGGAGACACCCCACTCCCACTAGCGGGTAGCGGGACTTGGCAAGAGACCCAGTACTTC. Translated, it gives CASSGDTPLPLAGSGTWQETQYF.

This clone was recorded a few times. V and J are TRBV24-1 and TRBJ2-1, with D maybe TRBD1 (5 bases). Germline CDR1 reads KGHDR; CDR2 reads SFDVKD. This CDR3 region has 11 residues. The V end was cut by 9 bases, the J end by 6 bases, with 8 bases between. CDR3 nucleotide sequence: TGTGCCACCGCTAGGGGCAATGAGCAGTTCTTC. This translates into CATARGNEQFF.

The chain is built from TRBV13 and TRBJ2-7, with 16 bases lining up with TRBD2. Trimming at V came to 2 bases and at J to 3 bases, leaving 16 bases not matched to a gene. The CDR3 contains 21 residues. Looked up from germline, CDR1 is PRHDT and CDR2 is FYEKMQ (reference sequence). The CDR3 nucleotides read TGTGCCAGCAGCTTAAATGAGCGGTTTATAGGGACTAGCGGGAGGGTCTACGAGCAGTACTTC. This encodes CASSLNERFIGTSGRVYEQYF. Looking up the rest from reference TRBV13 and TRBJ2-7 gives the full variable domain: AAGVIQSPRHLIKEKRETATLKCYPIPRHDTVYWYQQGPGQDPQFLISFYEKMQSDKGSIPDRFSAQQFSDYHSELNMSSLELGDSALYFCASSLNERFIGTSGRVYEQYFGPGTRLTVT.

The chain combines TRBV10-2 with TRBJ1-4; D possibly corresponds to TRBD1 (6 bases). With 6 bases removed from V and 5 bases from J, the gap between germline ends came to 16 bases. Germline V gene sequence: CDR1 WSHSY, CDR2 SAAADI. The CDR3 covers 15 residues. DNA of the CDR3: TGCGCCAGCAGGGGAGCCGGGACACCCAATGAAAAACTGTTTTTT. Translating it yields CASRGAGTPNEKLFF.

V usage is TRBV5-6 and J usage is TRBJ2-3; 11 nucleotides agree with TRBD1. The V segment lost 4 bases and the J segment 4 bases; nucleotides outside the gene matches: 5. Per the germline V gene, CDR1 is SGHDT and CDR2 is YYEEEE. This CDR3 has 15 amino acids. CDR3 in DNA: TGTGCCAGCAGCGCGGACAGGGGGCTCCCAGATACGCAGTATTTT. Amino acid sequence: CASSADRGLPDTQYF. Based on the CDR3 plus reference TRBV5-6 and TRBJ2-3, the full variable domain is DAGVTQSPTHLIKTRGQQVTLRCSPKSGHDTVSWYQQALGQGPQFIFQYYEEEERQRGNFPDRFSGHQFPNYSSELNVNALLLGDSALYLCASSADRGLPDTQYFGPGTRLTVL.

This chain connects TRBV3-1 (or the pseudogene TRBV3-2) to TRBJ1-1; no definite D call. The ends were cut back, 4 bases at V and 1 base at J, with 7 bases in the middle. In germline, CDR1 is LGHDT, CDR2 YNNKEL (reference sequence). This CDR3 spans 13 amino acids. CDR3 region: CASSLRSNTEAFF. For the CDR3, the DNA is TGTGCCAGCAGCCTACGGTCGAACACTGAAGCTTTCTTT.

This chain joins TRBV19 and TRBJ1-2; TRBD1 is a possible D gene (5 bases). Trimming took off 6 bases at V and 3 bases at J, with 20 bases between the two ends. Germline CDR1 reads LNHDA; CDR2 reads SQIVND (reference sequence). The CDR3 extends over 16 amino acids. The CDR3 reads CASRPPDAGPYYGYTF. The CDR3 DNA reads TGTGCCAGTAGGCCCCCGGATGCAGGGCCTTACTATGGCTACACCTTC.

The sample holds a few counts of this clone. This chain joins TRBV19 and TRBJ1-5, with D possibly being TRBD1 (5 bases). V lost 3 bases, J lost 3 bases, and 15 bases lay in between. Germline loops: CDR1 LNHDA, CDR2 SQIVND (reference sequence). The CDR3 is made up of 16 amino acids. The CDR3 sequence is CASSIDPTGNNQPQHF. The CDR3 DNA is TGTGCCAGTAGTATTGACCCCACAGGAAACAATCAGCCCCAGCATTTT.

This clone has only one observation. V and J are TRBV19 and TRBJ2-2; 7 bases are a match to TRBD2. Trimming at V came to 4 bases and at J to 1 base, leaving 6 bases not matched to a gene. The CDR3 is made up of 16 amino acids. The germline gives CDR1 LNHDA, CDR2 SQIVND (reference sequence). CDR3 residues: CASSTRAGLNTGELFF. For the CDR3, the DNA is TGTGCCAGTAGTACCCGAGCGGGATTGAACACCGGGGAGCTGTTTTTT.

CDR3 sequence: CASSQVGSRETQYF. The DNA for the CDR3 is TGTGCCAGCAGCCAAGTCGGGAGCCGCGAGACCCAGTACTTC. The chain uses TRBV3-1 (or the pseudogene TRBV3-2) and TRBJ2-5; TRBD2 might be the D (6 bases). The germline V and J ends were trimmed by 1 base and 5 bases, with 11 bases remaining between them. This CDR3 comprises 14 residues. In germline, CDR1 is LGHDT, CDR2 YNNKEL (reference sequence).

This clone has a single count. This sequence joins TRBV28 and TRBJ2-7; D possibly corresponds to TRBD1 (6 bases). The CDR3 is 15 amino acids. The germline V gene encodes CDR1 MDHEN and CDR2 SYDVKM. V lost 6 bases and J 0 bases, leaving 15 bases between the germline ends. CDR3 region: CASRFSRDNSYEQYF. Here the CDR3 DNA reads TGTGCCAGCAGATTCAGCCGGGACAACTCCTACGAGCAGTACTTC.

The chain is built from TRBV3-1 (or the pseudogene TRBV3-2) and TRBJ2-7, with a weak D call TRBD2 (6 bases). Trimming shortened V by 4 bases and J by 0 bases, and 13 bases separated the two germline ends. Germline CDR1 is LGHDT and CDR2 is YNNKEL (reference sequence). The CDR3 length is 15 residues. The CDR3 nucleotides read TGTGCCAGCAGCCCTGGAGGGCGAAGCTCCTACGAGCAGTACTTC. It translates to CASSPGGRSSYEQYF.

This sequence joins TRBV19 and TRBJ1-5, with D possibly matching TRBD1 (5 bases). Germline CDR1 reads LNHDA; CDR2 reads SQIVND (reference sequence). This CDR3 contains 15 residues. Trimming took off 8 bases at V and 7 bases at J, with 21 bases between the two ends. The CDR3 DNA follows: TGTGCCAGTCGGACGTCGGAGGGGCTGGGGCAGCCCCAGCATTTT. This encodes CASRTSEGLGQPQHF. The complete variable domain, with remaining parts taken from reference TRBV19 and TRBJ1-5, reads DGGITQSPKYLFRKEGQNVTLSCEQNLNHDAMYWYRQDPGQGLRLIYYSQIVNDFQKGDIAEGYSVSREKKESFPLTVTSAQKNPTAFYLCASRTSEGLGQPQHFGDGTRLSIL.

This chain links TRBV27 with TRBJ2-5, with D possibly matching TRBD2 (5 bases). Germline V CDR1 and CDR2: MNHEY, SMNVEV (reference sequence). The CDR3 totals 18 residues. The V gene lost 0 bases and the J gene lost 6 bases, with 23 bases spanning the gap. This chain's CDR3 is CASSLSMGLRERQKTQYF. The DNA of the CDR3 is TGTGCCAGCAGTTTATCGATGGGGTTAAGGGAGAGACAAAAGACCCAGTACTTC.

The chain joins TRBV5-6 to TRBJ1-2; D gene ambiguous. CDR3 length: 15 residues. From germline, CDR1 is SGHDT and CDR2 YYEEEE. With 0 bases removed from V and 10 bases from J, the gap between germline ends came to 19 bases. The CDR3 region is CASSLGTLGGWLYTF. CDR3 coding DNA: TGTGCCAGCAGCTTGGGGACCTTGGGAGGGTGGCTCTACACCTTC.

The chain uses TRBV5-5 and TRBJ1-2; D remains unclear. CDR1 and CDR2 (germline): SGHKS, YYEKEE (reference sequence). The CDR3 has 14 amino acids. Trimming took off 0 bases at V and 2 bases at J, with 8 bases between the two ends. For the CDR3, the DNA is TGTGCCAGCAGCTTGGCCGGGGAGAACTATGGCTACACCTTC. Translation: CASSLAGENYGYTF.

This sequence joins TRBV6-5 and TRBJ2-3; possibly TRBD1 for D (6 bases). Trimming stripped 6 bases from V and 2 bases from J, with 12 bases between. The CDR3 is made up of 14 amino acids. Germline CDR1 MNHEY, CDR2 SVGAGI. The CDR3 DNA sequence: TGTGCCAGCAGAAGGGGGACCGCCACAGATACGCAGTATTTT. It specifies CASRRGTATDTQYF.

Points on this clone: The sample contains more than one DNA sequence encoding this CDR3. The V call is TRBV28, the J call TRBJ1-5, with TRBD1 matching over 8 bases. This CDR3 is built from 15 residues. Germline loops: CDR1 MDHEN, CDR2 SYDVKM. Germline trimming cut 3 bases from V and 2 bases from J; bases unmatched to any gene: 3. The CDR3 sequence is CASSFTGGGNQPQHF. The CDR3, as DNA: TGTGCCAGCAGTTTCACAGGGGGAGGCAATCAGCCCCAGCATTTT.

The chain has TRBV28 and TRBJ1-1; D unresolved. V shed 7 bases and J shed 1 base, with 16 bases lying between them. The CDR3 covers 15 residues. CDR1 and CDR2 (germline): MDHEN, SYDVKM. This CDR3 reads CASTPSGDWNTEAFF. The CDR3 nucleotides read TGTGCCAGCACCCCCTCGGGTGATTGGAACACTGAAGCTTTCTTT. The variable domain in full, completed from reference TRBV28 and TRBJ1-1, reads DVKVTQSSRYLVKRTGEKVFLECVQDMDHENMFWYRQDPGLGLRLIYFSYDVKMKEKGDIPEGYSVSREKKERFSLILESASTNQTSMYLCASTPSGDWNTEAFFGQGTRLTVV.

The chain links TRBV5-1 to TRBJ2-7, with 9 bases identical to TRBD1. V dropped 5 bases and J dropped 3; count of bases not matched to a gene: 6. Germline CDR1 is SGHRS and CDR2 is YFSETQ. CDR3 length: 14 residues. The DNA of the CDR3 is TGCGCCAGCAGAAGTACAGGGGGCAGCTACGAGCAGTACTTC. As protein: CASRSTGGSYEQYF.

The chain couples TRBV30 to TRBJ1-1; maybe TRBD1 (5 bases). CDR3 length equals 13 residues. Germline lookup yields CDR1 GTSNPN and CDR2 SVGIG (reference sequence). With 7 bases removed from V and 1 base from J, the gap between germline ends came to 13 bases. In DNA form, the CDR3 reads TGTGCCTCTGACGGGGGAGGGAACACTGAAGCTTTCTTT. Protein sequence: CASDGGGNTEAFF.

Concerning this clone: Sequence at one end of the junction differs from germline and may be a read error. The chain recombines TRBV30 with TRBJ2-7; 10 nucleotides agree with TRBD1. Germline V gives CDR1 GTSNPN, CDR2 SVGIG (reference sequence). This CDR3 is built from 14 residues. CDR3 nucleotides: TGTGCCTGGAGTCCGGACCGGGACAGGGGTTCTCTGGGCTTC. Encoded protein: CAWSPDRDRGSLGF. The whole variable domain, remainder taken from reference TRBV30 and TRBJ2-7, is SQTIHQWPATLVQPVGSPLSLECTVEGTSNPNLYWYRQAAGRGLQLLFYSVGIGQISSEVPQNLSASRPQDRQFILSSKKLLLSDSGFYLCAWSPDRDRGSLGFGPGTRLTVT.

CDR3 protein: CASSQDGGGTGGSPLHF. CDR3 DNA sequence: TGTGCCAGCAGCCAAGATGGGGGGGGGACAGGAGGTTCACCCCTCCACTTT. This sequence joins TRBV4-2 and TRBJ1-6, with 8 nucleotides matching TRBD1. CDR1 and CDR2 (germline): LGHNA, YNFKEQ. V lost 0 bases and J lost 9; bases outside the gene matches: 10. This CDR3 is 17 amino acids long.

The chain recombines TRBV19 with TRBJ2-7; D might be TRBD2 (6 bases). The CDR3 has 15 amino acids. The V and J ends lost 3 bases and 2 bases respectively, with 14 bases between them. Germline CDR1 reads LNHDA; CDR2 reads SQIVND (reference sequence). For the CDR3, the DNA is TGTGCCAGTAGTATCGAAACTAGCTCCCCCTACGAGCAGTACTTC. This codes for CASSIETSSPYEQYF.